This TCR beta chain originates from a study of cytotoxic CD8 clonotypes in ibrutinib-treated CLL. Study as a whole: The patients, some eleven relapsed/refractory and fewer than 16 treatment-naive, included around 18 who were IGHV unmutated. Recorded responses included approximately 25 partial and 2 complete; following median approximately 68 months, approximately 14 stayed remitted and roughly twelve progressed.

The CDR3 loop spans 14 amino acids. The germline gives CDR1 MGHRA, CDR2 YSYEKL. V was clipped by 5 bases and J by 5 bases; unmatched bases: 2. Depths of 1 in 200,000 to 1 in 1 million T cells were the sequencing target. The protocol was immunoSEQ multiplex PCR, while the TCRdb copy is restricted to in-frame clones and leaves out a portion. Of roughly 160,000 clones listed, roughly 80% are singletons. As for this clone: Its cognate antigen is unknown.

Whole-study results and caveats: Baseline clonality, above age-matched healthy donor levels, tracked circulating CD8+ T-cell counts.

Sample: PBMCs, taken after 12 months of ibrutinib treatment. The V gene is TRBV4-1, the J gene TRBJ2-2; the match to TRBD1 covers 10 bases. The receptor's source is a human donor with chronic lymphocytic leukemia. The chain's CDR3 is CASSLDRGTGELFF. For the CDR3, the DNA is TGCGCCAGCAGCTTGGACAGGGGGACCGGGGAGCTGTTTTTT.